This entry describes one T cell receptor beta chain. Its specificity is unknown. The study ran its PCR with 60 Vbeta and 13 Jbeta primers. Profiled with immunoSEQ multiplex PCR; TCRdb holds only in-frame clones, not every one. The data contain some 150,000 clones, 70% to 80% of them singletons. The CDR3 covers 15 residues. J gave up 4 bases and V 3 bases, and 5 bases lay outside the gene matches. Germline CDR1 and CDR2: SGHTA and FQGNSA. The data are from a study of cytomegalovirus exposure and HLA in healthy donors. General study results and limits: When presence/absence was analysed, sequencing depth was taken to be roughly uniform across donors. Later analysis placed DRB1 highest and HLA-C lowest in TCR association rates, which differed by HLA locus. In vitro confirmation showed three CMV-associated chains to be CMV antigen specific.

The rearrangement uses TRBV7-2 and TRBJ1-4, with 7 bases matching TRBD1. The TCR was taken from a man aged 25 to 40 in good health and CMV-seropositive. Sequencing was done on a sample of PBMCs. This chain's CDR3 is CASSFGNRGNEKLFF. The CDR3 DNA reads TGTGCCAGCAGCTTCGGGAACAGGGGTAATGAAAAACTGTTTTTT.